This is a list of T cell receptor beta chains from one sample in a study of blood T cells in healthy people across ages. TCRdb re-called the 5' RACE reads through MiXCR, storing one row per CDR3 protein. The sample lists about 730,000 distinct CDR3 sequences, roughly 44% occurring once. Input material: blood. Source of these receptors: an older woman in good health. Both conserved end residues are trimmed from each CDR3. A D gene is named only where the DNA matches it firmly. A row's size may be missing; if present it is once, few, many or a size class.

cdr3_length v_call d_call clone_size cdr3_aa
13 TRBV3-1 TRBD1 many ASSQSITGVGGYT
13 TRBV11-2 NA NA ASSSGEGRGTEAF
14 TRBV4-2 NA NA ASSQDTAEPYNEQF
13 TRBV27 TRBD1 NA ASSSDRGSRRTQY
16 TRBV4-2 TRBD2 NA ASSQGRASGWRTDTQY
13 TRBV7-2 NA NA ASSPRSLGNYGYT
9 TRBV18 NA NA ASSSGGGAF
11 TRBV20-1 NA NA SANRDSPETQY
15 TRBV4-2 NA many ASSQEMGGLSNQPQH
11 TRBV2 NA NA ASSETTQHEQY
15 TRBV4-3 NA NA ASSQSTGRATNEKLF
12 TRBV6-6 NA NA ASSSMTGPIDLT
16 TRBV5-1 NA few ASSSTIGMRGASDTQY
11 TRBV6-1 NA NA ASSESGPTPQH
13 TRBV19 NA NA ASTVEGSGANVLT
13 TRBV3-1 NA NA ASSQTGLDLETQY
16 TRBV19 TRBD2 NA ASSFASGGDSSYNEQF
12 TRBV10-1 NA many ASSPSQLSYEQY
14 TRBV24-1 TRBD2 many ATSEPSSGSHETQY
12 TRBV4-2 TRBD1 NA ASSQTGTGDGYT
14 TRBV6-1 NA NA ASSEVGFRGDTEAF
12 TRBV7-9 NA few ASRDAGAQETQY
13 TRBV2 TRBD2 few ASSPPSGGAGEQF
11 TRBV2 NA few ASDRWAANVLT
12 TRBV5-1 NA NA ASSSHLRVGIQY
10 TRBV12-3/TRBV12-4 NA NA ASSLKPGEQF
16 TRBV20-1 TRBD2 NA SARDPSGRASWADTQY
11 TRBV2 TRBD1 NA TSGRQGTDTQY
11 TRBV4-1 NA once ASSQEGRLEQY
17 TRBV7-2 TRBD2 NA DSSLAGGAGGLSYNEQF
13 TRBV3-1 TRBD1 NA ASSYLDRASSEQY
13 TRBV7-3 TRBD1 NA ASSFQGASDGELF
15 TRBV2 TRBD2 NA ASSGNILAGSTDTQY
12 TRBV3-1 NA NA ASSQDLAYETQY
11 TRBV20-1 NA few SAVGTLTDTQY
13 TRBV28 TRBD1 NA ASRLIRTGSTEAF
11 TRBV12-3/TRBV12-4 NA NA ATKRLDSYEQY
12 TRBV7-2 NA few ASSSRQVQETQY
12 TRBV11-2 NA NA ASSPDWSTDTQY
13 TRBV20-1 TRBD1 NA SARDLGTGNYEQY
13 TRBV7-3 TRBD1 few ASSSRTGIYNEQF
13 TRBV7-9 NA NA ASSASRGVNTEAF
12 TRBV29-1 TRBD1 NA SPLLGDRGYEQY
12 TRBV20-1 NA few SAKGAEKAYEQY
11 TRBV20-1 TRBD2 NA SAKRTSFYEQY
13 TRBV20-1 NA few SARDSQGHSYEQY
13 TRBV20-1 NA few SASPGSTGSYEQY
15 TRBV10-3 TRBD1 NA AISESMRGRSLSPLH
13 TRBV9 NA NA ASSQTGPPPDTQY
14 TRBV3-1 TRBD1 few ASSQADRGFTDTQY
11 TRBV29-1 NA NA SVTHGVGQPQH
11 TRBV9 TRBD1 NA ASTGGHTGELF
11 TRBV16 NA NA ASHQRVGQPQH
12 TRBV5-1 TRBD1 few ASSLQTGPDTQY